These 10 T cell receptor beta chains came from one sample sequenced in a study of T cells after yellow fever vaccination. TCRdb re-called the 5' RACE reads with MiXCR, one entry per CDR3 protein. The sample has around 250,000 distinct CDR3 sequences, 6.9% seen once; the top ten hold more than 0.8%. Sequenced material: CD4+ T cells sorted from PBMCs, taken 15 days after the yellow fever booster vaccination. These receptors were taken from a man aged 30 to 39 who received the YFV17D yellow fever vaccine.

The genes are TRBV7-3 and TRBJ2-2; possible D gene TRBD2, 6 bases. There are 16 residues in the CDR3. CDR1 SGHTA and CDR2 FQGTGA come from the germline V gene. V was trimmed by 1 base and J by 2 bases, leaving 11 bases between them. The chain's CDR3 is CASSLMGGSNTGELFF. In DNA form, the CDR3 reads TGTGCCAGCAGCTTAATGGGAGGTAGTAACACCGGGGAGCTGTTTTTT.

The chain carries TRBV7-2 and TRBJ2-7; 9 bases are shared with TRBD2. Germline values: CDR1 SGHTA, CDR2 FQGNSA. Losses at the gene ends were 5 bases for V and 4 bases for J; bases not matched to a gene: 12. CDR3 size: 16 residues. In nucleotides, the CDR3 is TGTGCCAGCAGCCACCCTCTTCGCGGGAGGGCTTACGAGCAGTACTTC. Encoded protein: CASSHPLRGRAYEQYF.

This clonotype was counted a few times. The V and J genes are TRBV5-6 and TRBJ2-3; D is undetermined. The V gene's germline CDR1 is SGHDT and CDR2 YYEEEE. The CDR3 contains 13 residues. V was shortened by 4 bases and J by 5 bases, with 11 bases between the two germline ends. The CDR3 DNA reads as TGTGCCAGCAGCCCAACCTTCAAAGATACGCAGTATTTT. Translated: CASSPTFKDTQYF.

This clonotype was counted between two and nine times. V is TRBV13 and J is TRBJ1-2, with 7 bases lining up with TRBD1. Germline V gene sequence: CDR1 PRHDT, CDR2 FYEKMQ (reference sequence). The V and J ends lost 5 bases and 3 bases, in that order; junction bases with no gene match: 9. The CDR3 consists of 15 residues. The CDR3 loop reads CASSPYRGQDYGYTF. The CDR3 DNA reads TGTGCCAGCAGCCCCTACCGCGGACAGGACTATGGCTACACCTTC.

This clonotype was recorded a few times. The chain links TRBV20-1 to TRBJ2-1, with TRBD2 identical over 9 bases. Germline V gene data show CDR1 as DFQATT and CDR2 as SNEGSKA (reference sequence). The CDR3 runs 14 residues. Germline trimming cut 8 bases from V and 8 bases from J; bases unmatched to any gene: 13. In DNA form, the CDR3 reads TGCAGTACCAACCTCGCGGGAGGGACCCATGAGCAGTTCTTC. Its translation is CSTNLAGGTHEQFF.

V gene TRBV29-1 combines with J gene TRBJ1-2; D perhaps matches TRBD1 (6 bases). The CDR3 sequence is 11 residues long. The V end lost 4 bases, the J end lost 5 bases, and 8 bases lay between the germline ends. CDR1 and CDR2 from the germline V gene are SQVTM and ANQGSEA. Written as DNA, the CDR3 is TGCAGCGTTGCAGGGGTGTATGGCTACACCTTC. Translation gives CSVAGVYGYTF.

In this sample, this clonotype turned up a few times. The CDR3 DNA reads as TGTGCCAGCAGTGGCCGCGGACAATATGGCTACACCTTC. Encoded protein: CASSGRGQYGYTF. The chain couples TRBV12-3 or TRBV12-4 to TRBJ1-2; weak D call: TRBD1 (5 bases). CDR3 size: 13 residues. Trimming shortened V by 5 bases and J by 5 bases, and 12 bases separated the two germline ends.

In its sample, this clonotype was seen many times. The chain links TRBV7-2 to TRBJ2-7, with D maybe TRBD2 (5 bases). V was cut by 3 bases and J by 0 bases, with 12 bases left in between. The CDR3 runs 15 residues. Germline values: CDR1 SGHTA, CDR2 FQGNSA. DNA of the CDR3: TGTGCCAGCAGCTTGGGCGGGTTTAGCTCCTACGAGCAGTACTTC. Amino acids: CASSLGGFSSYEQYF.

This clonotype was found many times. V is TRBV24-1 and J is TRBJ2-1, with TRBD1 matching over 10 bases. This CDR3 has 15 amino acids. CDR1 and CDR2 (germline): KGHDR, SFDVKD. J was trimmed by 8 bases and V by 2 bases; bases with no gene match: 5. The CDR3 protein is CATSDSGTGDHEQFF. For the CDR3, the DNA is TGTGCCACCAGTGATTCCGGGACAGGGGACCATGAGCAGTTCTTC.

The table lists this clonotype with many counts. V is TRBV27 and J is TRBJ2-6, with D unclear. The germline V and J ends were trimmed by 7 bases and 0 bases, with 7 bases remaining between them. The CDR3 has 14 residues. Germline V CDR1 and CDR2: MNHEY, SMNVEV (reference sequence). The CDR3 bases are TGTGCCAGCACATATGACTCTGGGGCCAACGTCCTGACTTTC. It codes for CASTYDSGANVLTF.